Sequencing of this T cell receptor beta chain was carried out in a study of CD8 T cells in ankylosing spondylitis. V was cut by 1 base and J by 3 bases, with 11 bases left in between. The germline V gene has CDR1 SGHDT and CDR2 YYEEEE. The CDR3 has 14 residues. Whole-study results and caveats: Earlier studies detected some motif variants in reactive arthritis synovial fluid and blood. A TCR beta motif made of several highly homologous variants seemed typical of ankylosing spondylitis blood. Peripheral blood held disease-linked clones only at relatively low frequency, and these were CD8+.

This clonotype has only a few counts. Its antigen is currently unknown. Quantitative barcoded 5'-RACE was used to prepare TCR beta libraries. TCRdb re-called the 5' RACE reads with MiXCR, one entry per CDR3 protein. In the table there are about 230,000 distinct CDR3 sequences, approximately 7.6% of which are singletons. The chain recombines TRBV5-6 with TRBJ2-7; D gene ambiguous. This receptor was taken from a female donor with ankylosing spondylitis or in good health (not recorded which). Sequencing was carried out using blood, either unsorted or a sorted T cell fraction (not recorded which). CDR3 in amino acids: CASSLSGRNYEQYF. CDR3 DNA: TGTGCCAGCAGCTTGTCCGGACGGAACTACGAGCAGTACTTC. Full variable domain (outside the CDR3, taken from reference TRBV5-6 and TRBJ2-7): DAGVTQSPTHLIKTRGQQVTLRCSPKSGHDTVSWYQQALGQGPQFIFQYYEEEERQRGNFPDRFSGHQFPNYSSELNVNALLLGDSALYLCASSLSGRNYEQYFGPGTRLTVT.